This T cell receptor (beta chain) was found in a study of control samples from healthy donors and cancer patients. Generated by immunoSEQ multiplex PCR, the TCRdb table keeps only in-frame clones and is missing some. The table records roughly 59,000 clones, roughly nine tenths of them present only once. The CDR3 has 16 residues. The J segment lost 0 bases and the V segment lost 4 bases, leaving 7 bases of the junction unmatched. CDR1 and CDR2 (germline): SGHDN, FVKESK. The TCR sequence derives from a man aged 35 to 55 with colorectal cancer. The rearrangement uses TRBV14 and TRBJ1-1, with 8 positions matching TRBD1. Sequencing input: PBMCs. CDR3 in amino acids: CASSRSQGALNTEAFF. DNA for the CDR3: TGTGCCAGCAGCCGATCGCAGGGGGCCTTGAACACTGAAGCTTTCTTT.